A selection of T cell receptor beta chains follows, all from one sample in a study of follicular helper T cells after annual influenza vaccination. Sequencing used immunoSEQ multiplex PCR; TCRdb keeps in-frame clones, though not all of them. The profile shows over 350 clones, roughly four fifths of them singletons. Source: CXCR5+ CD38+ circulating T follicular helper cells from blood, taken 7 days after influenza vaccination. The receptors derive from an adult who received the influenza vaccine. The CDR3 runs from the conserved cysteine through the conserved F or W. D genes are given only for firm matches. Some rows have no size entry. The others give once, few or many, or a class for an expanded clone.

v_call	clone_size	d_call	j_call	cdr3_aa	cdr3_nt
TRBV4-3	few	TRBD1	TRBJ2-1	CASSHGQGNEQFF	TGCGCCAGCAGCCACGGACAGGGGAATGAGCAGTTCTTC
TRBV7-2	-	-	TRBJ1-2	CASSLVSGRGYGYTF	TGTGCCAGCAGCTTAGTGAGCGGCCGGGGCTATGGCTACACCTTC
TRBV27	-	-	TRBJ1-5	CASSLGLNQPQHF	TGTGCCAGCAGTTTAGGGCTCAATCAGCCCCAGCATTTT
TRBV5-1	-	-	TRBJ1-4	CASSVGAEGEKLFF	TGCGCCAGCAGCGTGGGGGCAGAGGGTGAAAAACTGTTTTTT
TRBV19	-	-	TRBJ1-5	CASTPSSGGRINQPQHF	TGTGCCAGTACCCCCAGCAGTGGGGGCCGCATCAATCAGCCCCAGCATTTT
TRBV2	-	-	TRBJ1-1	CASRGQGSSGEAFF	TGTGCCAGCAGGGGGCAGGGGAGTAGTGGAGAGGCTTTCTTT
TRBV5-6	-	-	TRBJ1-3	CASSLSDGNTIYF	TGTGCCAGCAGCTTAAGTGATGGAAACACCATATATTTT
TRBV5-6	-	TRBD2	TRBJ2-5	CASSLRLAGGLVETQYF	TGTGCCAGCAGCTTACGTCTAGCGGGGGGGCTCGTGGAGACCCAGTACTTC
TRBV7-9	-	-	TRBJ2-2	CASSLDRATGELFF	TGTGCCAGCAGCTTGGACAGAGCAACCGGGGAGCTGTTTTTT
TRBV11-2	-	-	TRBJ2-7	CASSLAERGGYEQYF	TGTGCCAGCAGCTTAGCTGAGAGGGGTGGGTACGAGCAGTACTTC
TRBV6-5	once	-	TRBJ1-2	CASSYTRDYGYTF	TGTGCCAGCAGTTACACGAGGGACTATGGCTACACCTTC
TRBV5-5	-	-	TRBJ2-1	CASSLEWVDEQFF	TGTGCCAGCAGCTTGGAATGGGTGGATGAGCAGTTCTTC
TRBV4-3	-	-	TRBJ2-2	CASSQDRVGELFF	TGCGCCAGCAGCCAAGATCGGGTAGGGGAGCTGTTTTTT
TRBV7-6	-	-	TRBJ1-6	CASSLDLNSPLHF	TGTGCCAGCAGCTTAGATCTTAATTCACCCCTCCACTTT
TRBV6-5	-	TRBD1	TRBJ1-1	CASNTRTGVEAFF	TGTGCCAGCAATACCAGGACAGGGGTAGAAGCTTTCTTT
TRBV9	-	TRBD1	TRBJ1-2	CASSATGTGISGYTF	TGTGCCAGCAGCGCAACCGGGACAGGGATCAGTGGCTACACCTTC
TRBV6-5	-	-	TRBJ2-6	CASSQRGAGANVLTF	TGTGCCAGCAGCCAGAGAGGGGCTGGGGCCAACGTCCTGACTTTC
TRBV5-1	-	-	TRBJ2-1	CASSLSEIYNEQFF	TGCGCCAGCAGCTTGTCGGAAATTTACAATGAGCAGTTCTTC
TRBV7-9	-	TRBD1	TRBJ1-1	CASSQDRASTEAFF	TGTGCCAGCAGCCAAGACAGGGCAAGCACTGAAGCTTTCTTT
TRBV30	once	TRBD1	TRBJ1-2	CAWSLRQGKDGYTF	TGTGCCTGGAGCCTAAGACAGGGCAAGGATGGCTACACCTTC
TRBV7-6	once	TRBD2	TRBJ2-1	CASSYSGGAYNEQFF	TGTGCCAGCAGCTATAGCGGGGGGGCCTACAATGAGCAGTTCTTC
TRBV19	-	TRBD1	TRBJ1-2	CASSVQGAQGGYTF	TGTGCCAGTAGTGTACAGGGGGCGCAGGGTGGCTACACCTTC
TRBV5-1	-	-	TRBJ2-2	CASSLYGDNTGELFF	TGCGCCAGCAGCTTGTATGGTGACAACACCGGGGAGCTGTTTTTT
TRBV30	-	-	TRBJ2-5	CAWGRLVETQYF	TGTGCCTGGGGACGCCTAGTGGAGACCCAGTACTTC
TRBV5-4	once	-	TRBJ1-1	CASSLGQPRDTEAFF	TGTGCCAGCAGCTTAGGACAGCCAAGGGACACTGAAGCTTTCTTT
TRBV7-6	-	-	TRBJ2-1	CASSLGVGGLSYNEQFF	TGTGCCAGCAGCTTAGGCGTCGGGGGCTTATCCTACAATGAGCAGTTCTTC
TRBV7-2	-	-	TRBJ2-7	CASSLKRGDEQYF	TGTGCCAGCAGCTTAAAACGGGGCGACGAGCAGTACTTC
TRBV9	-	-	TRBJ2-7	CASSPAAGRYEQYF	TGTGCCAGCAGTCCGGCGGCGGGAAGATACGAGCAGTACTTC
TRBV29-1	-	-	TRBJ2-1	CSAQTDEQFF	TGCAGCGCCCAGACCGATGAGCAGTTCTTC
TRBV29-1	-	-	TRBJ2-3	CSVERQGTDTQYF	TGCAGCGTTGAAAGGCAGGGCACAGATACGCAGTATTTT
TRBV5-1	-	-	TRBJ1-5	CASSLEGLNQPQHF	TGCGCCAGCAGCTTGGAAGGTCTCAATCAGCCCCAGCATTTT
TRBV30	-	-	TRBJ1-4	CAWRNAQGEREKLFF	TGTGCCTGGAGGAACGCACAGGGTGAGCGAGAAAAACTGTTTTTT
TRBV19	-	-	TRBJ1-1	CASSIELNTEAFF	TGTGCCAGTAGTATAGAATTGAACACTGAAGCTTTCTTT
TRBV5-1	-	-	TRBJ1-1	CASSRGPDTEAFF	TGCGCCAGCAGTAGGGGCCCGGACACTGAAGCTTTCTTT
TRBV19	-	-	TRBJ1-5	CASSMEIYSNQPQHF	TGTGCCAGTAGTATGGAGATCTATAGCAATCAGCCCCAGCATTTT
TRBV7-3	-	TRBD2	TRBJ2-5	CASSLSGGETQYF	TGTGCCAGCAGCCTTAGCGGGGGGGAGACCCAGTACTTC
TRBV5-1	-	TRBD2	TRBJ2-1	CASTSAGAHNNEQFF	TGCGCCAGCACCTCAGCGGGGGCCCATAACAATGAGCAGTTCTTC
TRBV11-2	-	TRBD1	TRBJ2-2	CASSPRDRGSASTGELFF	TGTGCCAGCAGCCCCCGGGACAGGGGATCGGCGAGCACCGGGGAGCTGTTTTTT
TRBV27	-	TRBD1	TRBJ1-5	CASSLSPTGNQPQHF	TGTGCCAGCAGTTTATCGCCGACAGGGAATCAGCCCCAGCATTTT
TRBV7-9	-	-	TRBJ2-2	CASSLDRATGELFF	TGTGCCAGCAGCTTAGACAGGGCTACCGGGGAGCTGTTTTTT
TRBV7-2	few	-	TRBJ1-1	CASSLVTYTEAFF	TGTGCCAGCAGCTTAGTAACATACACTGAAGCTTTCTTT
TRBV5-1	-	-	TRBJ2-6	CASFGGSSGANVLTF	TGCGCCAGCTTTGGGGGGAGCTCTGGGGCCAACGTCCTGACTTTC
TRBV2	-	TRBD2	TRBJ2-7	CASNKGTAGVEQYF	TGTGCCAGCAATAAGGGGACGGCGGGGGTCGAGCAGTACTTC
TRBV5-1	-	TRBD1	TRBJ1-2	CASSAASGTGDYGYTF	TGCGCCAGCAGCGCCGCCTCCGGGACAGGAGACTATGGCTACACCTTC
TRBV19	few	-	TRBJ1-5	CASSWETGPQPQHF	TGTGCCAGTAGTTGGGAAACAGGTCCCCAGCCCCAGCATTTT
TRBV5-1	-	TRBD1	TRBJ1-3	CASRLGQDSGNTIYF	TGCGCCAGCAGGCTGGGACAGGACTCTGGAAACACCATATATTTT
TRBV6-6	-	-	TRBJ1-1	CASSYDSGVYTEAFF	TGTGCCAGCAGTTACGACTCAGGAGTTTACACTGAAGCTTTCTTT
TRBV6-6	once	TRBD2	TRBJ2-6	CASVGGSGANVLTF	TGTGCCAGCGTGGGGGGGTCTGGGGCCAACGTCCTGACTTTC